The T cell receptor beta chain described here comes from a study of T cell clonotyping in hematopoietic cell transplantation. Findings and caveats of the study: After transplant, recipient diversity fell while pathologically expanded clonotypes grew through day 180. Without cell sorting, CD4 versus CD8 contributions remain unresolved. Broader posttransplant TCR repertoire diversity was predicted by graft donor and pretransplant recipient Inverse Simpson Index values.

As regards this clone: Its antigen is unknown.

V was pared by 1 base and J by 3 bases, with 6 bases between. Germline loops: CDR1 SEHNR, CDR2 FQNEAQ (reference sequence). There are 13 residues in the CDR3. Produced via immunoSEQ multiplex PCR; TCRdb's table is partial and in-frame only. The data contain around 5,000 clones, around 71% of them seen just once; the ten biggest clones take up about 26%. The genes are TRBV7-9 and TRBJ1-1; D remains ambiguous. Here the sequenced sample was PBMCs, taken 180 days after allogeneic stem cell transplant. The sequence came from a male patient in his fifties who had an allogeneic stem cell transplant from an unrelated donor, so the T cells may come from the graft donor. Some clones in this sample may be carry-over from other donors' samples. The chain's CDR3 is CASSLEGDTEAFF. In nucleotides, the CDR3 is TGTGCCAGCAGCTTAGAGGGTGACACTGAAGCTTTCTTT.